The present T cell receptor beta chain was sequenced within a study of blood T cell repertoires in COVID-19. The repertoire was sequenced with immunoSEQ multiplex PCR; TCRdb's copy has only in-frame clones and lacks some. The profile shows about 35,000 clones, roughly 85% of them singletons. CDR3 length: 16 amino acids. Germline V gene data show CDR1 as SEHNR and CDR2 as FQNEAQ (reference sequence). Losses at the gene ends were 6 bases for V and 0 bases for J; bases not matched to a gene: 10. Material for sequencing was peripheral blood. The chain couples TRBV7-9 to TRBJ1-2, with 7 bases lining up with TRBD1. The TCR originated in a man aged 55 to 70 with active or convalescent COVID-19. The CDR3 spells CASSIGTANSNYGYTF. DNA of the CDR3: TGTGCCAGCAGTATCGGGACAGCTAACTCTAACTATGGCTACACCTTC.